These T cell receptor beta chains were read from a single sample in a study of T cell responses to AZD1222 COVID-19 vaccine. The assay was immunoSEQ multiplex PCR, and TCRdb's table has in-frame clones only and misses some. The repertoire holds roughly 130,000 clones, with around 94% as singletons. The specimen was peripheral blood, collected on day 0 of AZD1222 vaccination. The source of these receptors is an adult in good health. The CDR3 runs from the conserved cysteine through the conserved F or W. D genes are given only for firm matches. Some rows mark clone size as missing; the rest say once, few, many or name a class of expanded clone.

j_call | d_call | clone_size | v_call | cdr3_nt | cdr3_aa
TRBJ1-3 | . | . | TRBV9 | TGTGCCAGCAGCGACCCCGGGACGGCTGGAAACACCATATATTTT | CASSDPGTAGNTIYF
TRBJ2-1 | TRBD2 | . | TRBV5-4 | TGTGCCAGCAGCAAACTAGCGGGAGGGGACAATGAGCAGTTCTTC | CASSKLAGGDNEQFF
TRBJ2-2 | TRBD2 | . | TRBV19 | TGTGCCAGTAGTTCTAGCGGGAGGGGCACCGGGGAGCTGTTTTTT | CASSSSGRGTGELFF
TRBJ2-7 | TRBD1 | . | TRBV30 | TGTGCCTGGAGTGCAGGACAGGGACAGTACTTC | CAWSAGQGQYF
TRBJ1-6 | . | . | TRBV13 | TGTGCCAGCAGCTTAGCCAGGGGCAATTCACCCCTCCACTTT | CASSLARGNSPLHF
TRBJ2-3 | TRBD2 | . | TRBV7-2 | TGTGCCAGCAGCCTTAGCGGACTTGCGGGAGGGCCCTCGAGAGATACGCAGTATTTT | CASSLSGLAGGPSRDTQYF
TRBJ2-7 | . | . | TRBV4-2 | TGTGCCAGCAGCCAAGGGGGTAGCCCCTCCTACGAGCAGTACTTC | CASSQGGSPSYEQYF
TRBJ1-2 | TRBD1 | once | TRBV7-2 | TGTGCCAGCAGCTCCCCCCAGGGGGCAGTTGGCTACACCTTC | CASSSPQGAVGYTF
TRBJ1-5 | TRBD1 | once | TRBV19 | TGTGCCAGTACCCCTGACAGGGAAGGGCAGCCCCAGCATTTT | CASTPDREGQPQHF
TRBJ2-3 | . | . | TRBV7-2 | TGTGCCAGCAGTCCCTTTCGGGATACGCAGTATTTT | CASSPFRDTQYF
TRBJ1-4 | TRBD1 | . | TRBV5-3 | TGTGCCAGAAGCTTTGTTCTACAGGGGGAAAAACTGTTTTTT | CARSFVLQGEKLFF
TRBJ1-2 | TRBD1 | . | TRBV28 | TGTGCCAGCACGATAGACAGGGGCTATGGCTACACCTTC | CASTIDRGYGYTF
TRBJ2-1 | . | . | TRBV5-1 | TGCGCCAGCAGCTTGGGACTCGTGAACAATGAGCAGTTCTTC | CASSLGLVNNEQFF
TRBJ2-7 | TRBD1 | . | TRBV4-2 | TGTGCCAGCAGCCAGGGGGTGGATAGGACAGGGGGCTACGAGCAGTACTTC | CASSQGVDRTGGYEQYF
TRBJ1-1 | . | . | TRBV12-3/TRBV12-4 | TGTGCCAGCAGCAGGGGCTTGGACACTGAAGCTTTCTTT | CASSRGLDTEAFF
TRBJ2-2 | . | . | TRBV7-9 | TGTGCCAGCAGCTTCGGGGGGAACACCGGGGAGCTGTTTTTT | CASSFGGNTGELFF
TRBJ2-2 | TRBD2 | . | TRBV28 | TGTGCCAGCAGTTCCGCGGGACTACCTAACACCGGGGAGCTGTTTTTT | CASSSAGLPNTGELFF
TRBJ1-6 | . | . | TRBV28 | TGTGCCAGCAGCCCACAATTTGGGAATTCACCCCTCCACTTT | CASSPQFGNSPLHF
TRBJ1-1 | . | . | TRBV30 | TGTGCCTGGAGTGTACCTTTTATTGAAGCTTTCTTT | CAWSVPFIEAFF
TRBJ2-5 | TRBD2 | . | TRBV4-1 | TGCGCCAGCAGCCTGGGGACTAGCGGAGCGGGGGGTCCCCGGGAGACCCAGTACTTC | CASSLGTSGAGGPRETQYF
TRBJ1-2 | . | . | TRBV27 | TGTGCCAGCAGCGGGGGCGTAGATGGCTACACCTTC | CASSGGVDGYTF
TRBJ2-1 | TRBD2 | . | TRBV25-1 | TGTGCCAGCAGTGGCTCCTCACTAGCGGGAGCTGGGAATGAGCAGTTCTTC | CASSGSSLAGAGNEQFF
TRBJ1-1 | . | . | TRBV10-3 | TGTGCCATCAGTGAGTCGGCATCGGGTCAGTCGACTGAAGCTTTCTTT | CAISESASGQSTEAFF
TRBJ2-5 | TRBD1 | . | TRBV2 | TGTGCCAGCAGTTCCTCCGGGACAGCGACGAGGGAGACCCAGTACTTC | CASSSSGTATRETQYF
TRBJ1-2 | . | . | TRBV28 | TGTGCCAGCAGTTTAAGAGGGGTCGGCTACACCTTC | CASSLRGVGYTF
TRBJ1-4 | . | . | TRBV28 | TGTGCCAGCAGTTCTCCTCTTAATGAAAAACTGTTTTTT | CASSSPLNEKLFF
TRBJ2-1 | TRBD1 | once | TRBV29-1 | TGCAGCGTTTGGGACAGGGGAAACAATGAGCAGTTCTTC | CSVWDRGNNEQFF
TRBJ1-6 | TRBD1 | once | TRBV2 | TGTGCCAGCAGTGACAGGGGGCGAGAGCCCCTCCACTTT | CASSDRGREPLHF
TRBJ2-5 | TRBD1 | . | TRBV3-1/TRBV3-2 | TGTGCCAGCAGTCCTCCGACAGGGTTTTATCAAGAGACCCAGTACTTC | CASSPPTGFYQETQYF
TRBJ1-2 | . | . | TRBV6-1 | TGTGCCAGCAGGCAGCTATATGGCTACACCTTC | CASRQLYGYTF
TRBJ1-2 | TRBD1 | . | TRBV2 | TGTGCCAGCAGTTACCGACAGGGGGGAAGCTATGGCTACACCTTC | CASSYRQGGSYGYTF
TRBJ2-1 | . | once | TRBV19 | TGTGCCAGTAGTATCAACTCCTACAATGAGCAGTTCTTC | CASSINSYNEQFF
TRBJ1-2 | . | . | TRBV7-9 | TGTGCCAGCAAATCCTCGGCCCAGGGACGGTTCAATGGCTACACCTTC | CASKSSAQGRFNGYTF
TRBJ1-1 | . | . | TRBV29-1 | TGCAGCGCCTCGGGGCCAGTGAACACTGAAGCTTTCTTT | CSASGPVNTEAFF
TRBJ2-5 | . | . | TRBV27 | TGTGCCAGCAGGACCGTCCTGGGCTATCGGGAGACCCAGTACTTC | CASRTVLGYRETQYF
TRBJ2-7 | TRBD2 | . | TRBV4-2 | TGTGCCAGCAGCCAGGAACCCGGGACTAGCGGGACCCCCTACGAGCAGTACTTC | CASSQEPGTSGTPYEQYF
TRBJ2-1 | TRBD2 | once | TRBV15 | TGTGCCACCAGCAGAGAGTTTTTAGCGGGCAACAATGAGCAGTTCTTC | CATSREFLAGNNEQFF
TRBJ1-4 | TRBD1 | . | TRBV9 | TGTGCCAGCAGCGTAGGGGACAGGAATGAAAAACTGTTTTTT | CASSVGDRNEKLFF